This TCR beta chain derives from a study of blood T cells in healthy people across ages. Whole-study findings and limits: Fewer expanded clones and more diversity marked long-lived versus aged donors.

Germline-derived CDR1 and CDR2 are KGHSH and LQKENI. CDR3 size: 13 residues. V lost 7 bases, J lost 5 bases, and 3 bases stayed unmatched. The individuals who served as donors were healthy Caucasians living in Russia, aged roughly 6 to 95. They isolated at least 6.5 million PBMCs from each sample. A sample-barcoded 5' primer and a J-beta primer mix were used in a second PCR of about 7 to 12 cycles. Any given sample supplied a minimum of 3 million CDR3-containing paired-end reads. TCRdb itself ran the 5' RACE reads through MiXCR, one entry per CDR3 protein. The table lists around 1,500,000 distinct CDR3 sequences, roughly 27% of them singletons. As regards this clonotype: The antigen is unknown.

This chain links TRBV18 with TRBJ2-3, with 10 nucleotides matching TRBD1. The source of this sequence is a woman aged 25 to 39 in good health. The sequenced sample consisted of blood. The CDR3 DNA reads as TGTGCCAGCTTCGGACAGGGGGGAGATACGCAGTATTTT. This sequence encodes CASFGQGGDTQYF. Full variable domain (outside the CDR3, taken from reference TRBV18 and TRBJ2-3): NAGVMQNPRHLVRRRGQEARLRCSPMKGHSHVYWYRQLPEEGLKFMVYLQKENIIDESGMPKERFSAEFPKEGPSILRIQQVVRGDSAAYFCASFGQGGDTQYFGPGTRLTVL.